Here is one T cell receptor beta chain with its context. The CDR3 consists of 14 residues. After removal of 4 bases from V and 3 bases from J, the junction contained 4 bases not matched to a gene. Germline assignment: CDR1 SGHDT and CDR2 YYEEEE. Time point: persistent/refractory GD, antithyroid drugs over 5 years with positive TRAb. RNA isolated from PBMCs was used to make the TCR library. The data were taken from a study of regulatory T cells in long-lasting Graves disease. For TCR beta, libraries came from iRepertoire HTBI primers and Arm-PCR of CDR3 regions. From the multiplex PCR reads, TCRdb called clonotypes with MiXCR, one entry per CDR3 protein. The table shows 350,000 to 450,000 distinct CDR3 sequences, with roughly 21% occurring only once.

This TCR was recovered from a female donor with Graves disease. This rearrangement joins TRBV5-6 to TRBJ2-3; the match to TRBD2 covers 8 bases. The material sequenced was peripheral blood mononuclear cells (PBMCs), taken when the disease was refractory, from a patient treated with antithyroid drugs. This CDR3 is CASSATSETDTQYF. CDR3 bases: TGTGCCAGCAGCGCGACTAGCGAGACAGATACGCAGTATTTT.